The rows below give T cell receptor beta chains drawn from one sample of a study of blood T cells in healthy people across ages. TCRdb re-analysed the 5' RACE reads in MiXCR, keeping a single row per CDR3 protein. The profile covers approximately 360,000 distinct CDR3 sequences, with 52% appearing a single time and around 53% taken by the ten largest. The sample was blood. The source is a man in his 60s in good health. The CDR3 runs from the conserved cysteine through the conserved F or W. D genes are given only for firm matches. Where a row states a size, it is once, few, many or the class of an expanded clone; other rows omit it.

CASSQTQPISNQPQHF,TGTGCCAGCAGCCAAACACAGCCCATTAGCAATCAGCCCCAGCATTTT,once,TRBV4-2,TRBJ1-5,NA
CASSPLAGIYNEQFF,TGTGCCAGCAGTCCACTAGCGGGAATCTACAATGAGCAGTTCTTC,once,TRBV28,TRBJ2-1,TRBD2
CSATFQVSYEQYF,TGCAGTGCTACCTTCCAGGTCTCCTACGAGCAGTACTTC,few,TRBV20-1,TRBJ2-7,NA
CSAPGLARETQYF,TGCAGTGCCCCAGGCCTAGCGAGGGAGACCCAGTACTTC,NA,TRBV20-1,TRBJ2-5,NA
CASSSWTSGGTDTQYF,TGTGCCAGCAGCTCCTGGACTAGCGGGGGCACAGATACGCAGTATTTT,NA,TRBV7-8,TRBJ2-3,TRBD2
CASSPRTGYNEQFF,TGTGCTAGCAGCCCCCGGACAGGCTACAATGAGCAGTTCTTC,few,TRBV7-7,TRBJ2-1,TRBD1
CASSLGRYNEKLFF,TGTGCCAGCAGCTTGGGACGCTATAATGAGAAACTGTTTTTT,NA,TRBV7-2,TRBJ1-4,NA
CASRPGQPHSPLHF,TGTGCCAGCAGACCCGGGCAGCCCCATTCACCCCTCCACTTT,NA,TRBV28,TRBJ1-6,NA
CASSYAGKPGEKLFF,TGTGCCAGCAGTTATGCCGGCAAGCCCGGCGAAAAACTGTTTTTT,NA,TRBV6-5,TRBJ1-4,NA
CASSQLSGQGPNEQYF,TGTGCCAGCAGCCAACTTTCAGGACAGGGCCCCAATGAGCAGTACTTC,NA,TRBV3-1,TRBJ2-5,TRBD1
CASSYSNGVSWNTEAFF,TGTGCCAGCAGTTACTCGAATGGGGTCAGTTGGAACACTGAAGCTTTCTTT,NA,TRBV6-2/TRBV6-3,TRBJ1-1,NA
CATSRDYDYKNIQYF,TGTGCCACCAGCAGAGATTACGACTATAAAAACATTCAGTACTTC,few,TRBV15,TRBJ2-4,NA
CSVLTGEGSPLHF,TGCAGCGTTCTGACAGGGGAAGGCTCACCCCTCCACTTT,NA,TRBV29-1,TRBJ1-6,TRBD1
CSYRTGAQETQYF,TGCAGCTACCGGACAGGGGCCCAAGAGACCCAGTACTTC,NA,TRBV29-1,TRBJ2-5,TRBD1
CASSLFPGGANQPQHF,TGTGCCAGCAGTTTATTTCCAGGGGGGGCCAATCAGCCCCAGCATTTT,NA,TRBV28,TRBJ1-5,TRBD1
CSVVSTSRTDTQYF,TGCAGCGTTGTCTCTACCTCTCGCACAGATACGCAGTATTTT,few,TRBV29-1,TRBJ2-3,NA
CASGFNSPLHF,TGTGCTAGTGGTTTTAATTCACCCCTCCACTTT,many,TRBV12-5,TRBJ1-6,NA
CASSQDDGAGYEQYF,TGCGCCAGCAGCCAAGATGATGGGGCGGGCTACGAGCAGTACTTC,many,TRBV4-3,TRBJ2-7,NA
CSVEAPRGTPGTQYF,TGCAGCGTTGAAGCGCCTAGGGGGACTCCAGGTACGCAGTATTTT,NA,TRBV29-1,TRBJ2-3,NA
CASSPGRIRRGAEAFF,TGTGCCAGCAGCCCGGGACGGATCCGCCGAGGCGCTGAAGCTTTCTTT,NA,TRBV28,TRBJ1-1,NA
CASSLLGNSQETQYF,TGTGCCAGCAGTTTATTGGGGAATTCCCAAGAGACCCAGTACTTC,NA,TRBV28,TRBJ2-5,NA
CSARDGAPTSTDTQYF,TGCAGTGCTAGAGATGGGGCCCCAACTAGCACAGATACGCAGTATTTT,few,TRBV20-1,TRBJ2-3,NA